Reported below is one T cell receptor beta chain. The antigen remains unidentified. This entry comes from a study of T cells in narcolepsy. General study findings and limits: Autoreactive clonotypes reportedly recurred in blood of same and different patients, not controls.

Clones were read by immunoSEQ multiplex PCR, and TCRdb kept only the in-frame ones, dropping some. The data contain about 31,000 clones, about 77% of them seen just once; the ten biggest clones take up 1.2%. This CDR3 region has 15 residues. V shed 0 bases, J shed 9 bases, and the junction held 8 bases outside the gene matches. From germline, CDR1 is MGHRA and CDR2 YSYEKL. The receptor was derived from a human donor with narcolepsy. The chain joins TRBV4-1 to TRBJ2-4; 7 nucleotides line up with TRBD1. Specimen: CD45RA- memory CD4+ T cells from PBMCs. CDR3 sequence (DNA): TGCGCCAGCAGCCAAGATGATCGGACAGGTAGCATTCAGTACTTC. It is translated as CASSQDDRTGSIQYF.